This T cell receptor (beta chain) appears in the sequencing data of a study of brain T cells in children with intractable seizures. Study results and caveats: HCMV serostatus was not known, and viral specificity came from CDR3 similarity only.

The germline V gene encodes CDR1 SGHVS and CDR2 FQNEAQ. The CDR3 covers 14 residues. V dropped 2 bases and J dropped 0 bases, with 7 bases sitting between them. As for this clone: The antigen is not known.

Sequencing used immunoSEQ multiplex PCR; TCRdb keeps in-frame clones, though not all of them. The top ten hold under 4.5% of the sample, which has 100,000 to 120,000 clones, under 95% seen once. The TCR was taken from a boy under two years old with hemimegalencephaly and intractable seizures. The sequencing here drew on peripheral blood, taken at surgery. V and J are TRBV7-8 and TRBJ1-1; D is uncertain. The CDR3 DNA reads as TGTGCCAGCAGCTTAACTGACATGAACACTGAAGCTTTCTTT. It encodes CASSLTDMNTEAFF.